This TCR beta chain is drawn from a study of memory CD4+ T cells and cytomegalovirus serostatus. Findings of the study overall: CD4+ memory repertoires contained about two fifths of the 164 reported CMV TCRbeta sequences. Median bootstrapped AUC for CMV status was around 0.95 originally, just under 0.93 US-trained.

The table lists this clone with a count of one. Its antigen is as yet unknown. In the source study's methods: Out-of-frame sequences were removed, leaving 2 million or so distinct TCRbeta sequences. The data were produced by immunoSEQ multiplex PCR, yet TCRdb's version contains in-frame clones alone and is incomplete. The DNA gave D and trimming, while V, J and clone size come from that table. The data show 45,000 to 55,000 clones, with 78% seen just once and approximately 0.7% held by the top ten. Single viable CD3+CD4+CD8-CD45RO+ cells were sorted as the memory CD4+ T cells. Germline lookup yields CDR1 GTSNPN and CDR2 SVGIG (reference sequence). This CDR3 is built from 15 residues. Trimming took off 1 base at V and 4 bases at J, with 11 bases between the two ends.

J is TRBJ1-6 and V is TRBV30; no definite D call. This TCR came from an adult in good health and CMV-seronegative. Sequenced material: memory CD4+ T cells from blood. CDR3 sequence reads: CAWSEENLYNSPLHF. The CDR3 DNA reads TGTGCCTGGAGTGAGGAGAATCTATATAATTCACCCCTCCACTTT.